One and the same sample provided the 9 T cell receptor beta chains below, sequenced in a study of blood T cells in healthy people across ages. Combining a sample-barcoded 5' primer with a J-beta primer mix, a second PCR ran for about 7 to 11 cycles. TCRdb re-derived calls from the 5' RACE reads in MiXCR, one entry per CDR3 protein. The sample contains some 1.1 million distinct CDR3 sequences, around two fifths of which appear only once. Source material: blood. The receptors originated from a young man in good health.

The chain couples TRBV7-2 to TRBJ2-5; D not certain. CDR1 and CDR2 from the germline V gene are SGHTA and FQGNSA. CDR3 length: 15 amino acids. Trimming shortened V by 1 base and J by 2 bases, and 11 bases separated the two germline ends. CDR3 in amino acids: CASSLGTANQETQYF. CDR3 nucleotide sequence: TGTGCCAGCAGCTTAGGAACGGCGAATCAAGAGACCCAGTACTTC.

CDR3: CASSYAQNTEAFF. The CDR3 region has the DNA TGTGCCAGCAGTTACGCCCAGAACACTGAAGCTTTCTTT. The chain recombines TRBV27 with TRBJ1-1; D not resolved. V lost 4 bases, J lost 1 base, and 7 bases lay in between. This CDR3 has 13 amino acids. Germline CDR1 MNHEY, CDR2 SMNVEV (reference sequence).

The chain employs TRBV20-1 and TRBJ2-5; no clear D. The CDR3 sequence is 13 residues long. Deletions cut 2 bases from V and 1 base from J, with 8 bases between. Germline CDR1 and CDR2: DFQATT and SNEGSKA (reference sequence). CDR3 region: CSARWLTQETQYF. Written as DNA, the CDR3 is TGCAGTGCTAGATGGCTAACCCAAGAGACCCAGTACTTC.

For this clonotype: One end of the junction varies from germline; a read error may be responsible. CDR3 sequence reads: CAGSDPGRNEKLFF. CDR3 nucleotides: TGTGCCGGCAGCGACCCGGGCCGGAATGAAAAACTGTTTTTT. This chain links TRBV9 with TRBJ1-4, with D uncertain. This CDR3 has 14 amino acids. Germline V lookup: CDR1 SGDLS, CDR2 YYNGEE.

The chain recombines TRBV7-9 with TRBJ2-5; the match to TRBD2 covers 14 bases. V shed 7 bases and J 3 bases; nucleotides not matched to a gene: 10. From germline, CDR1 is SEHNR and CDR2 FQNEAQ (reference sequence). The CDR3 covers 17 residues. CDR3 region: CASTSGTSGGIKETQYF. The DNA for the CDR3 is TGTGCCAGCACCTCTGGGACTAGCGGGGGAATTAAAGAGACCCAGTACTTC.

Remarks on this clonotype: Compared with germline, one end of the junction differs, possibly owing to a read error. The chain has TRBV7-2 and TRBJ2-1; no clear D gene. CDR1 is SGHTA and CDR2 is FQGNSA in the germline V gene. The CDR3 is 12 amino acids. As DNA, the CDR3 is TGTGTCAGCAGCTTAGTCACGTACGAGCAGTTCTTC. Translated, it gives CVSSLVTYEQFF.

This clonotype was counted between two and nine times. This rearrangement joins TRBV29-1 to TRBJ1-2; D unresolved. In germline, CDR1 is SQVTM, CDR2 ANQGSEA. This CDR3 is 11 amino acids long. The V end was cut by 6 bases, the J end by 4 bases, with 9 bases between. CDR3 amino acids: CSVPSIYGYTF. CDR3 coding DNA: TGCAGCGTCCCTTCGATCTATGGCTACACCTTC. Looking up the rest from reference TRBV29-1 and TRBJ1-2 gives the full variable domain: SAVISQKPSRDICQRGTSLTIQCQVDSQVTMMFWYRQQPGQSLTLIATANQGSEATYESGFVIDKFPISRPNLTFSTLTVSNMSPEDSSIYLCSVPSIYGYTFGSGTRLTVV.

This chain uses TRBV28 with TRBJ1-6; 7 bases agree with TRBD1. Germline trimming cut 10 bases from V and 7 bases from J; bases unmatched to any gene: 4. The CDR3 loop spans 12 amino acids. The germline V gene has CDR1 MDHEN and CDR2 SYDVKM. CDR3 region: CAIGTANSPLHF. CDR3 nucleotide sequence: TGTGCCATCGGGACAGCCAATTCACCCCTCCACTTT. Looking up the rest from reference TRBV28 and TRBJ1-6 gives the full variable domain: DVKVTQSSRYLVKRTGEKVFLECVQDMDHENMFWYRQDPGLGLRLIYFSYDVKMKEKGDIPEGYSVSREKKERFSLILESASTNQTSMYLCAIGTANSPLHFGNGTRLTVT.

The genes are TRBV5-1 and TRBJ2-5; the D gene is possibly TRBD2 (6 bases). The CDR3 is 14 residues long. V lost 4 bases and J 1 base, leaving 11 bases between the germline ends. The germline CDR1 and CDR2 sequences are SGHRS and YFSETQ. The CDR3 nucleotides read TGCGCCAGCAGCCCGAGGACTATCCAAGAGACCCAGTACTTC. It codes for CASSPRTIQETQYF.